Listed here are 21 T cell receptor beta chains from one sample, sequenced in a study of shared clonotypes between healthy human individuals. Profiling relied on immunoSEQ multiplex PCR, and the TCRdb table lists in-frame clones only, not all of them. The sample carries 950,000 to 1,100,000 clones, about 80% recorded once. The sample taken for sequencing was memory CD4+ T cells sorted from blood. Subset meaning: CD45RA-negative fraction. The receptors were gathered from a young man in good health.

The gene calls are TRBV29-1 and TRBJ2-3, with 7 bases that match TRBD1. CDR1 and CDR2 (germline): SQVTM, ANQGSEA. The CDR3 consists of 17 residues. After removal of 1 base from V and 0 bases from J, the junction contained 10 bases not matched to a gene. The CDR3 here is CSVEGGDSTLSTDTQYF. The CDR3 DNA reads TGCAGCGTTGAAGGTGGGGACAGTACCCTTAGCACAGATACGCAGTATTTT.

To note about this clone: A read error is possible here, since a much larger clone lies one base away. The chain has TRBV5-6 and TRBJ2-5; 13 bases are shared with TRBD2. Per germline, CDR1 SGHDT and CDR2 YYEEEE. V trimming: 0 bases; J trimming: 2 bases; junction bases outside the gene matches: 1. The length of the CDR3 is 16 residues. Here the CDR3 DNA reads TGTGCCAGCAGCTTGGTACTAGCGGGGGGGCAAGAGACCCAGTACTTC. It encodes CASSLVLAGGQETQYF. Based on the CDR3 plus reference TRBV5-6 and TRBJ2-5, the full variable domain is DAGVTQSPTHLIKTRGQQVTLRCSPKSGHDTVSWYQQALGQGPQFIFQYYEEEERQRGNFPDRFSGHQFPNYSSELNVNALLLGDSALYLCASSLVLAGGQETQYFGPGTRLLVL.

This chain joins TRBV28 and TRBJ2-6; weak D call: TRBD1 (8 bases). This CDR3 contains 15 residues. V was pared by 7 bases and J by 0 bases, with 10 bases between. Germline CDR1 reads MDHEN; CDR2 reads SYDVKM. CDR3: CASNRGGSGANVLTF. In nucleotides, the CDR3 is TGTGCCAGCAACAGGGGGGGCTCTGGGGCCAACGTCCTGACTTTC. The complete variable domain, with remaining parts taken from reference TRBV28 and TRBJ2-6, reads DVKVTQSSRYLVKRTGEKVFLECVQDMDHENMFWYRQDPGLGLRLIYFSYDVKMKEKGDIPEGYSVSREKKERFSLILESASTNQTSMYLCASNRGGSGANVLTFGAGSRLTVL.

On this clone itself: Other DNA sequences in this specimen translate into the identical CDR3. The chain employs TRBV29-1 and TRBJ1-1, with D unresolved. The V and J ends lost 7 bases and 1 base respectively, with 7 bases between them. The CDR3 sequence is 11 residues long. From germline, CDR1 is SQVTM and CDR2 ANQGSEA. The CDR3 loop is CSARRNTEAFF. The CDR3 DNA reads as TGCAGCGCGCGGAGGAACACTGAAGCTTTCTTT.

The rearrangement joins TRBV5-5 to TRBJ2-7; TRBD2 matches at 8 bases. The CDR3 spans 17 residues. The V and J ends lost 0 bases and 0 bases, in that order; junction bases with no gene match: 8. CDR1 and CDR2 (germline): SGHKS, YYEKEE (reference sequence). In DNA form, the CDR3 reads TGTGCCAGCAGCTTGGTGGCGGGGGGTTCCAGCTCCTACGAGCAGTACTTC. It specifies CASSLVAGGSSSYEQYF.

The chain couples TRBV6-1 to TRBJ1-5; 8 bases agree with TRBD1. V shed 6 bases and J 1 base; nucleotides not matched to a gene: 5. Germline-derived CDR1 and CDR2 are MNHNS and SASEGT. This CDR3 comprises 15 residues. As DNA, the CDR3 is TGTGCCAGCAGCCAAAACAGGGGGAGCAATCAGCCCCAGCATTTT. It specifies CASSQNRGSNQPQHF.

This clone was seen a handful of times. This rearrangement joins TRBV5-4 to TRBJ2-1; tentative D call: TRBD2 (6 bases). The V end lost 0 bases, the J end lost 0 bases, and 13 bases lay between the germline ends. Germline values: CDR1 SGHNT, CDR2 YYREEE (reference sequence). The CDR3 sequence is 17 residues long. The CDR3 DNA follows: TGTGCCAGCAGCTTGGATGTAGCGGTGAGCTCCTACAATGAGCAGTTCTTC. Translated: CASSLDVAVSSYNEQFF.

This clone was counted once. This chain uses TRBV25-1 with TRBJ2-5, with D possibly being TRBD1 (6 bases). Deletions cut 3 bases from V and 2 bases from J, with 16 bases between. Germline-derived CDR1 and CDR2 are MGHDK and SYGVNS. The CDR3 is made up of 16 amino acids. The CDR3 sequence is CASSDDLRTAQETQYF. As DNA, the CDR3 is TGTGCCAGCAGTGATGACCTTCGGACAGCGCAAGAGACCCAGTACTTC.

The V gene is TRBV6-5, the J gene TRBJ1-1; TRBD1 matches 10 bases. Germline-derived CDR1 and CDR2 are MNHEY and SVGAGI. V dropped 8 bases and J dropped 5; count of bases not matched to a gene: 5. This CDR3 contains 13 residues. CDR3 coding DNA: TGTGCCAGCGACAGGGGGCGAGGGACTGAAGCTTTCTTT. It yields the protein CASDRGRGTEAFF.

The J gene is TRBJ2-3, the V gene TRBV5-1; tentative D call: TRBD2 (5 bases). Trimming pared 0 bases from V and 4 bases from J, leaving 15 bases between. The CDR3 is made up of 16 amino acids. Germline V lookup: CDR1 SGHRS, CDR2 YFSETQ. CDR3 region: CASSLERGTLADTQYF. CDR3 in DNA: TGCGCCAGCAGCTTGGAACGGGGAACTCTTGCAGATACGCAGTATTTT.

The V gene is TRBV4-3, the J gene TRBJ2-5; possibly TRBD1 for D (6 bases). The germline V and J ends were trimmed by 0 bases and 13 bases, with 21 bases remaining between them. The CDR3 sequence is 15 residues long. Germline CDR1 is LGHNA and CDR2 is YSLEER. The DNA of the CDR3 is TGCGCCAGCAGCCAAGAGGCTAGTGCTGGACAGCTGATGTACTTC. It yields the protein CASSQEASAGQLMYF.

For this clone: This sample includes further DNA sequences coding for the same CDR3. This chain links TRBV11-2 with TRBJ2-7, with no clear D. V was pared by 2 bases and J by 1 base, with 6 bases between. The V gene's germline CDR1 is SGHAT and CDR2 FQNNGV. The CDR3 totals 13 residues. CDR3 coding DNA: TGTGCCAGCAGCTTACCCCCGTCCTACGAGCAGTACTTC. Residues: CASSLPPSYEQYF.

This clone was picked up a small number of times. V gene TRBV30 combines with J gene TRBJ1-5, with a tentative D call TRBD1 (5 bases). The CDR3 covers 12 residues. Deletions cut 4 bases from V and 9 bases from J, with 13 bases between. Germline values: CDR1 GTSNPN, CDR2 SVGIG (reference sequence). This chain's CDR3 is CAWTTGGGPQHF. The CDR3 DNA follows: TGTGCCTGGACTACAGGCGGAGGGCCCCAGCATTTT.

The chain is built from TRBV10-3 and TRBJ2-1; 9 nucleotides agree with TRBD2. CDR1 ENHRY and CDR2 SYGVKD come from the germline V gene. The trim removed 7 bases at V and 6 bases at J, leaving 7 bases unmatched. This CDR3 comprises 14 residues. For the CDR3, the DNA is TGTGCCATCAAGGGAGCGGGGGGTCGCAATGAGCAGTTCTTC. It encodes CAIKGAGGRNEQFF.

V usage is TRBV5-6 and J usage is TRBJ1-3; 8 bases are a match to TRBD1. Germline V CDR1 and CDR2: SGHDT, YYEEEE. The length of the CDR3 is 14 residues. Trimming removed 5 bases from V and 6 bases from J; junction bases left unmatched: 7. In nucleotides, the CDR3 is TGTGCCAGCAGTTCTGGACAGGGAGTAAACACCATATATTTT. This gives the protein CASSSGQGVNTIYF.

A single count supports this clone. The gene calls are TRBV9 and TRBJ1-5; D is possibly TRBD1 (5 bases). V shed 1 base and J shed 11 bases, with 13 bases lying between them. CDR3 length: 13 amino acids. Germline assignment: CDR1 SGDLS and CDR2 YYNGEE. The CDR3 nucleotides are TGTGCCAGCAGCGTAACTGGGGCGGGGACCCAGCATTTT. This encodes CASSVTGAGTQHF.

J is TRBJ2-3 and V is TRBV5-1; D is ambiguous. Germline V gene sequence: CDR1 SGHRS, CDR2 YFSETQ. This CDR3 region has 15 residues. V was cut by 2 bases and J by 0 bases, with 10 bases left in between. The CDR3 region is CASSLTFLSTDTQYF. Here the CDR3 DNA reads TGCGCCAGCAGCTTAACCTTTCTTAGCACAGATACGCAGTATTTT.

The gene calls are TRBV7-9 and TRBJ2-3; TRBD2 aligns across 13 bases. V shed 10 bases and J 4 bases; nucleotides not matched to a gene: 11. The CDR3 sequence is 16 residues long. In germline, CDR1 is SEHNR, CDR2 FQNEAQ (reference sequence). The CDR3 region is CATTPRGLAGADTQYF. CDR3 in DNA: TGTGCCACTACACCAAGAGGACTAGCGGGAGCAGATACGCAGTATTTT.

The J gene is TRBJ2-7, the V gene TRBV29-1, with D maybe TRBD1 (6 bases). V lost 7 bases and J lost 6, with 19 bases in between. CDR1 is SQVTM and CDR2 is ANQGSEA in the germline V gene. CDR3 length: 13 residues. The chain's CDR3 is CSGGTGSKGEQYF. CDR3 in DNA: TGCAGCGGGGGCACAGGGTCTAAAGGCGAGCAGTACTTC.

The chain couples TRBV7-2 to TRBJ2-5, with TRBD2 matching over 11 bases. The DNA end is more similar to TRBJ2-7, so the J call may be wrong. Germline CDR1 is SGHTA and CDR2 is FQGNSA. This CDR3 comprises 18 residues. Written as DNA, the CDR3 is TGTGCCAGCAGCCCCGGGCTGACTAGCGGGATCTATGGCCACGAGCAGTACTTC. It is translated as CASSPGLTSGIYGHEQYF.

This rearrangement joins TRBV19 to TRBJ2-2; 8 bases are a match to TRBD1. The CDR3 has 16 amino acids. V dropped 7 bases and J dropped 1; count of bases not matched to a gene: 8. Germline values: CDR1 LNHDA, CDR2 SQIVND (reference sequence). CDR3 DNA: TGTGCCAGTACCAAACTGACAGGGGTGAACACCGGGGAGCTGTTTTTT. Translation: CASTKLTGVNTGELFF.